A single TCR beta chain is shown here with its context. Other DNA sequences in the sample encode the same CDR3. Trimming at V came to 4 bases and at J to 2 bases, leaving 8 bases not matched to a gene. The CDR3 covers 15 residues. The germline CDR1 and CDR2 sequences are SGHKS and YYEKEE (reference sequence). These data are taken from a study of blood T cell repertoires in COVID-19. How the authors handled the data: Estimated nucleated cell counts came from reference gene primer amplification. Sequencing used immunoSEQ multiplex PCR; TCRdb keeps in-frame clones, though not all of them. V, J and clone size derive from that table, while D and trimming were established from the DNA sequence. The profile shows 400,000 or so clones, about 91% of them singletons.

This sequence was found in a woman in her thirties or forties with COVID-19, enrolled during active disease. V is TRBV5-5 and J is TRBJ2-7; TRBD2 aligns across 8 bases. The sequenced sample was peripheral blood. CDR3 amino acids: CASSLETGGTYEQYF. CDR3 nucleotides: TGTGCCAGCAGCCTGGAGACGGGAGGGACCTACGAGCAGTACTTC.